This T cell receptor (beta chain) derives from a study of cytomegalovirus exposure and HLA in healthy donors. This clone turned up a few times. Antigen: not known. Regarding the study as a whole: A later analysis linked a missense DCLRE1C variant to TCR beta V- and J-gene trimming.

CDR1 is LNHDA and CDR2 is SQIVND in the germline V gene (reference sequence). The V gene lost 1 base and the J gene lost 10 bases, with 5 bases spanning the gap. The CDR3 is 11 residues long. PCR primers comprised 60 Vbeta and 13 Jbeta primers. The method was immunoSEQ multiplex PCR; TCRdb's version includes in-frame clones alone and lacks a portion of them. The sample lists roughly 140,000 clones; about a tenth were seen once. The sequenced sample consisted of PBMCs. This clonotype was obtained from a male donor in good health and CMV-seronegative. The rearrangement uses TRBV19 and TRBJ2-1, with D perhaps matching TRBD2 (5 bases). CDR3 sequence (DNA): TGTGCCAGTAGTATAGCGGGAGAGCAGTTCTTC. This encodes CASSIAGEQFF. Based on the CDR3 plus reference TRBV19 and TRBJ2-1, the full variable domain is DGGITQSPKYLFRKEGQNVTLSCEQNLNHDAMYWYRQDPGQGLRLIYYSQIVNDFQKGDIAEGYSVSREKKESFPLTVTSAQKNPTAFYLCASSIAGEQFFGPGTRLTVL.